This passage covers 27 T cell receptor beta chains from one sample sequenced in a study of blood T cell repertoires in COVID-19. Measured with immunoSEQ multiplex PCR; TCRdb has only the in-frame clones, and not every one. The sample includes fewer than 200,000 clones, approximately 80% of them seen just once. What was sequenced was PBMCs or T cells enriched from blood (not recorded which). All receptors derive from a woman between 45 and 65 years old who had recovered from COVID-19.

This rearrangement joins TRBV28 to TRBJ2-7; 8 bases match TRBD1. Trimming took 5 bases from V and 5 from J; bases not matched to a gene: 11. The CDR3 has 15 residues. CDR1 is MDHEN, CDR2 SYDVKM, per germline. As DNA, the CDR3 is TGTGCCAGCAGTACCGCCGGGACAGGAAGGAACGAGCAGTACTTC. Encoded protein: CASSTAGTGRNEQYF.

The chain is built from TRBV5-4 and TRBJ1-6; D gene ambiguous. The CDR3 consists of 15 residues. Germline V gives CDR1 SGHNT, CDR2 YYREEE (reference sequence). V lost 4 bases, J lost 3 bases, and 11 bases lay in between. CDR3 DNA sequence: TGTGCCAGCAGCCCCGCAGGTTACTATAATTCACCCCTCCACTTT. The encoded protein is CASSPAGYYNSPLHF.

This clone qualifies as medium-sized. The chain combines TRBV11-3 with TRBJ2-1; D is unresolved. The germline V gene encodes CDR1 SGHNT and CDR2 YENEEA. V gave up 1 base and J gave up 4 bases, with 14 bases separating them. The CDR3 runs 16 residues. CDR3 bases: TGTGCCAGCAGCTTAGGGGTGAGTCGAGGATACAATGAGCAGTTCTTC. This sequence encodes CASSLGVSRGYNEQFF.

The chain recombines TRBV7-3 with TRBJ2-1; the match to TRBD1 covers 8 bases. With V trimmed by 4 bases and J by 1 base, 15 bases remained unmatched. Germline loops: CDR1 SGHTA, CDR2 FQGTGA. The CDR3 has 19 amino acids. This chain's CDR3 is CASSSVGTGFLPSYNEQFF. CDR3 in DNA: TGTGCCAGCAGCTCCGTAGGGACAGGATTTTTACCATCCTACAATGAGCAGTTCTTC.

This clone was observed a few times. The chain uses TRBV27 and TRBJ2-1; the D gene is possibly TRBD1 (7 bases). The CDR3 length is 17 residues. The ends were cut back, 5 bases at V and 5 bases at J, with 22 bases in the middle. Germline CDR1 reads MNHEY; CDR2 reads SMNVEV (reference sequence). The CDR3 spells CASSLQGWTNANNEQFF. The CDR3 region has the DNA TGTGCCAGCAGTCTACAGGGGTGGACTAACGCCAACAATGAGCAGTTCTTC.

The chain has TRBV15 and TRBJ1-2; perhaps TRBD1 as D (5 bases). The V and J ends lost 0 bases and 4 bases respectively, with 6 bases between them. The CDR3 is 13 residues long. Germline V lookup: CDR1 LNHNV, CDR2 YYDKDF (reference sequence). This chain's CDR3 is CATSRDRGYGYTF. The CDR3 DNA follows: TGTGCCACCAGCAGAGATAGGGGCTATGGCTACACCTTC.

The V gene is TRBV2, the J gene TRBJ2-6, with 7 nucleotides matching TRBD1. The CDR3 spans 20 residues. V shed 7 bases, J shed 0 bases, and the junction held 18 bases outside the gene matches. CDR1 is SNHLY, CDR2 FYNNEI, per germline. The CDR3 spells CASIAILDRPSSSGANVLTF. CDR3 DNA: TGTGCCAGCATTGCAATCCTGGACAGGCCATCGAGCTCTGGGGCCAACGTCCTGACTTTC.

The chain's CDR3 is CASSPRQGVTGSSGNTIYF. Here the CDR3 DNA reads TGTGCCAGCAGCCCCCGACAGGGGGTAACCGGGAGCTCTGGAAACACCATATATTTT. The V and J genes are TRBV9 and TRBJ1-3; 9 bases agree with TRBD1. The trim removed 4 bases at V and 0 bases at J, leaving 14 bases unmatched. Germline loops: CDR1 SGDLS, CDR2 YYNGEE. The CDR3 runs to 19 residues.

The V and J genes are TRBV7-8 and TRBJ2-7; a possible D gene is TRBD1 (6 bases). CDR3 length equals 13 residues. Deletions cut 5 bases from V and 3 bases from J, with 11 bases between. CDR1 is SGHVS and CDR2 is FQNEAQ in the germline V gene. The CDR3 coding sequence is TGTGCCAGCAGCACCACACAGGGCTACGAGCAGTACTTC. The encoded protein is CASSTTQGYEQYF.

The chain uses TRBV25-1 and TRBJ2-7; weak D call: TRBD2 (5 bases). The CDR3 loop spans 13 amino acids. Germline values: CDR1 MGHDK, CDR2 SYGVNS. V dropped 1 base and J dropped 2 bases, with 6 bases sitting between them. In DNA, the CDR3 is TGTGCCAGCAGTGAATGGGGAGCCTACGAGCAGTACTTC. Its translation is CASSEWGAYEQYF.

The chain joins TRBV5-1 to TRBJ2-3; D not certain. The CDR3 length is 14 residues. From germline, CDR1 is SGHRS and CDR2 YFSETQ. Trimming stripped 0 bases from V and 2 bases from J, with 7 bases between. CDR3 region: CASSLESLTDTQYF. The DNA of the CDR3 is TGCGCCAGCAGCTTGGAATCCCTCACAGATACGCAGTATTTT.

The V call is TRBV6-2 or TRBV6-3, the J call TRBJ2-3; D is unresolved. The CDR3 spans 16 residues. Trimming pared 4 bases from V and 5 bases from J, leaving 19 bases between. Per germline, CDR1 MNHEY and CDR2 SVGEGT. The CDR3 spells CASSLARPSAQDTQYF. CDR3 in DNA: TGTGCCAGCAGTTTAGCTCGTCCCTCGGCCCAAGATACGCAGTATTTT.

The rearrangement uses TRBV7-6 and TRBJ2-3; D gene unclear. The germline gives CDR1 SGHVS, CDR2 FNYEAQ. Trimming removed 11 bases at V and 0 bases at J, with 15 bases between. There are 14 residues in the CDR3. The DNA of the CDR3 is TGTGCCTATATGGTTTTGGGCAGCACAGATACGCAGTATTTT. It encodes CAYMVLGSTDTQYF.

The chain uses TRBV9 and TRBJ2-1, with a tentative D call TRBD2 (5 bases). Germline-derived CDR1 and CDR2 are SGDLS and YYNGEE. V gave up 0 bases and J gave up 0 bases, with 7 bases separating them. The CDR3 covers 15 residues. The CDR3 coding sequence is TGTGCCAGCAGCGTAGGGGCGGGCTCCTACAATGAGCAGTTCTTC. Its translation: CASSVGAGSYNEQFF.

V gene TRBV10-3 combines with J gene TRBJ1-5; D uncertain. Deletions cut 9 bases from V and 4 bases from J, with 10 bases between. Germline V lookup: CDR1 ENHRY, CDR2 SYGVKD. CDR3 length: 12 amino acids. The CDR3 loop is CAIGTPNQPQHF. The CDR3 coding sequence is TGTGCCATTGGCACACCAAATCAGCCCCAGCATTTT.

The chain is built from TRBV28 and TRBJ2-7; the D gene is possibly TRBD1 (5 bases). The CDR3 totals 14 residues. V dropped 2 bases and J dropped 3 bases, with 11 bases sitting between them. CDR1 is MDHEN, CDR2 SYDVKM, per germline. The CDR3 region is CASSLTQGDYEQYF. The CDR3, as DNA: TGTGCCAGCAGTTTAACGCAGGGTGACTACGAGCAGTACTTC.

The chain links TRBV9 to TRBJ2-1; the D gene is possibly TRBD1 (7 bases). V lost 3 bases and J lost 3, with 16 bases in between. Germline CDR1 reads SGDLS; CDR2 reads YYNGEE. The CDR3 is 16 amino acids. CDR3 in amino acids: CASSGPGTAGYNEQFF. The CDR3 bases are TGTGCCAGCAGCGGCCCGGGGACAGCGGGCTACAATGAGCAGTTCTTC. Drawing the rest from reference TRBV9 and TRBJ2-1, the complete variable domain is DSGVTQTPKHLITATGQRVTLRCSPRSGDLSVYWYQQSLDQGLQFLIQYYNGEERAKGNILERFSAQQFPDLHSELNLSSLELGDSALYFCASSGPGTAGYNEQFFGPGTRLTVL.

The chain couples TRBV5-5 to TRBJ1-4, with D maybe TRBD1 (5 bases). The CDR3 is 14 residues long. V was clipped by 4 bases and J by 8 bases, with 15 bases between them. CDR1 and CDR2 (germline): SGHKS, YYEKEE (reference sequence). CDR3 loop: CASSPGGWGEKLFF. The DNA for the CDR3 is TGTGCCAGCAGCCCCGGGGGATGGGGAGAAAAACTGTTTTTT.

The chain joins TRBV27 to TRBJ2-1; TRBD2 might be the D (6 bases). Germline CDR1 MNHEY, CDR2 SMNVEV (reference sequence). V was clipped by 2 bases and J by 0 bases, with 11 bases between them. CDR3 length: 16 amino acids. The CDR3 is CASSLAGRFSYNEQFF. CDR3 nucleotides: TGTGCCAGCAGTTTAGCGGGACGCTTCTCCTACAATGAGCAGTTCTTC.

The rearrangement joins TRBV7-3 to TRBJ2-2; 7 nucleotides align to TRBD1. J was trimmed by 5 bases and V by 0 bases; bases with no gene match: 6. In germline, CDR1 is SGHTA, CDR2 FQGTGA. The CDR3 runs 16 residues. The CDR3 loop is CASSLTGGARTGELFF. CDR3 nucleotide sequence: TGTGCCAGCAGCTTAACAGGGGGCGCGAGGACCGGGGAGCTGTTTTTT. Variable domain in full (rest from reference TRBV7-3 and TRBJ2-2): GAGVSQTPSNKVTEKGKYVELRCDPISGHTALYWYRQSLGQGPEFLIYFQGTGAADDSGLPNDRFFAVRPEGSVSTLKIQRTERGDSAVYLCASSLTGGARTGELFFGEGSRLTVL.

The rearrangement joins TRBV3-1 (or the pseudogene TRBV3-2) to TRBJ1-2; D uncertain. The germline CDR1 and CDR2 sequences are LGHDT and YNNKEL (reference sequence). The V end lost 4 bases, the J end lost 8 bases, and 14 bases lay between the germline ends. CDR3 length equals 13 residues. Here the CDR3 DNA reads TGTGCCAGCAGCCCCCGGCAGTCTAGCGGCTACACCTTC. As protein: CASSPRQSSGYTF.

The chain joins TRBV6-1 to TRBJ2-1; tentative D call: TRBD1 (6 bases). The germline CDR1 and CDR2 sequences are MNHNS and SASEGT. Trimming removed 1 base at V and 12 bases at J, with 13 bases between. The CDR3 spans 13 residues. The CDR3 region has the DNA TGTGCCAGCAGTGAAGAAAGGGGGAGTGGGCAGTTCTTC. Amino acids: CASSEERGSGQFF.

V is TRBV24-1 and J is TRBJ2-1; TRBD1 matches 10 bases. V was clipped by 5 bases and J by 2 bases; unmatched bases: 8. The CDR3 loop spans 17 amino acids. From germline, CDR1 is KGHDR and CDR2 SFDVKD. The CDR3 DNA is TGTGCCACCAGTGCGGACAGGGGGTTGGGAACCTACAATGAGCAGTTCTTC. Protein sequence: CATSADRGLGTYNEQFF.

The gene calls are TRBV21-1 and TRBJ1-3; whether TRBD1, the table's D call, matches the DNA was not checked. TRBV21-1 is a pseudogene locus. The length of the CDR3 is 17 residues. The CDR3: CASSPMGQIFSGNTIYF. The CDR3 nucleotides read TGTGCCAGCAGCCCGATGGGCCAGATTTTCTCTGGAAACACCATATATTTT.

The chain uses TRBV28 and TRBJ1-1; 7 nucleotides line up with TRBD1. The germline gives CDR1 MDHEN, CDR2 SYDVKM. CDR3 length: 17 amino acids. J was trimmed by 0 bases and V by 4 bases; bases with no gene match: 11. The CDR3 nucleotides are TGTGCCAGCAGTTCCTCACGATGGGACAGTTTGAACACTGAAGCTTTCTTT. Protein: CASSSSRWDSLNTEAFF.

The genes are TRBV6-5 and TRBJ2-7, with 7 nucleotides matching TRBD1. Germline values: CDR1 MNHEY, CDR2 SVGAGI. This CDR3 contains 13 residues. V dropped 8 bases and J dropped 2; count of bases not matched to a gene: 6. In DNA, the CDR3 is TGTGCCAGCCGAGGGACAGCCCCCTACGAGCAGTACTTC. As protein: CASRGTAPYEQYF.

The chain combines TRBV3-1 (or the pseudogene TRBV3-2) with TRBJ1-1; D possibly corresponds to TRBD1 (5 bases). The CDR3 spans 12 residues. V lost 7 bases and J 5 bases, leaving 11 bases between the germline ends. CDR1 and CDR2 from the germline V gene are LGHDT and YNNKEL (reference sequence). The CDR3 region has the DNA TGTGCCAGCAACCTTGGGGGGACTGAAGCTTTCTTT. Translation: CASNLGGTEAFF.